This T cell receptor beta chain stems from a study of cytomegalovirus exposure and HLA in healthy donors. Primers for the PCR totalled 60 Vbeta and 13 Jbeta. Produced via immunoSEQ multiplex PCR; TCRdb's table is partial and in-frame only. The sample lists approximately 150,000 clones, about four fifths seen once, with 4.8% in the top ten. Germline lookup yields CDR1 SGHTA and CDR2 FQGNSA. The CDR3 is 15 amino acids. The junction had 7 bases not matched to a gene; V was cut back by 5 bases and J by 5 bases. Sequenced material: PBMCs. The rearrangement joins TRBV7-2 to TRBJ2-2; 8 bases match TRBD2. This TCR was recovered from a man between 18 and 29 years old in good health and CMV-seronegative. CDR3 DNA: TGTGCCAGCAGCCTCAGCGGGGGTGAGACCGGGGAGCTGTTTTTT. Amino acids: CASSLSGGETGELFF.